Shown below are 8 T cell receptor beta chains from a single sample sequenced in a study of CD8+ T cells in alopecia areata. Isolated RNA was reverse transcribed into cDNA used as the sequencing template. This table comes from immunoSEQ multiplex PCR, and its TCRdb copy is limited to in-frame clones, with some not included. Among around 150,000 clones listed, about two thirds were seen once. The sequenced sample consisted of CD8+ T cells sorted from blood. The receptors were gathered from a human donor in good health.

V and J are TRBV11-2 and TRBJ2-5, with D unresolved. Trimming pared 1 base from V and 7 bases from J, leaving 10 bases between. The CDR3 is 13 residues long. The germline V gene has CDR1 SGHAT and CDR2 FQNNGV. The DNA of the CDR3 is TGTGCCAGCAGCTTAGCGCCGGCCGGGACCCAGTACTTC. It translates to CASSLAPAGTQYF.

The genes are TRBV6-5 and TRBJ1-1; no definite D call. This CDR3 contains 13 residues. Trimming stripped 5 bases from V and 1 base from J, with 8 bases between. The germline CDR1 and CDR2 sequences are MNHEY and SVGAGI. CDR3 bases: TGTGCCAGCAGTACCAACAGGAACACTGAAGCTTTCTTT. Protein sequence: CASSTNRNTEAFF.

This clone showed up just a few times. The chain is built from TRBV9 and TRBJ2-1; TRBD2 is a possible D gene (6 bases). The length of the CDR3 is 15 residues. V was clipped by 3 bases and J by 1 base, with 11 bases between them. Germline-derived CDR1 and CDR2 are SGDLS and YYNGEE. DNA of the CDR3: TGTGCCAGCAGCGCAAGCGGGTTTTCCTACAATGAGCAGTTCTTC. Amino acids: CASSASGFSYNEQFF.

This rearrangement joins TRBV11-2 to TRBJ2-7; possible D gene TRBD1, 5 bases. The CDR3 is made up of 15 amino acids. Per germline, CDR1 SGHAT and CDR2 FQNNGV. Trimming took off 1 base at V and 6 bases at J, with 16 bases between the two ends. The CDR3 DNA reads TGTGCCAGCAGCTTAGCTAGTGGGGCGCAAACCGAGCAGTACTTC. Protein: CASSLASGAQTEQYF.

This rearrangement joins TRBV2 to TRBJ2-1; D not resolved. The CDR3 has 12 amino acids. Germline V CDR1 and CDR2: SNHLY, FYNNEI. V gave up 10 bases and J gave up 4 bases, with 11 bases separating them. The CDR3 protein is CATKRQYNEQFF. The CDR3, as DNA: TGTGCCACCAAACGTCAATACAATGAGCAGTTCTTC.

This sequence joins TRBV4-1 and TRBJ1-1; no definite D call. V lost 1 base and J lost 3, with 6 bases in between. The CDR3 extends over 13 amino acids. CDR1 is MGHRA, CDR2 YSYEKL, per germline. This chain's CDR3 is CASSQVPDTEAFF. The CDR3 DNA reads as TGCGCCAGCAGCCAAGTTCCGGACACTGAAGCTTTCTTT.

This chain joins TRBV15 and TRBJ2-3; 7 bases are a match to TRBD1. The CDR3 sequence is 15 residues long. Germline assignment: CDR1 LNHNV and CDR2 YYDKDF (reference sequence). V lost 1 base to trimming and J lost 4 bases; unmatched junction nucleotides: 5. The CDR3 DNA follows: TGTGCCACCAGCAGAGTCCCAGGGGGTGCAGATACGCAGTATTTT. Protein product: CATSRVPGGADTQYF.

V and J are TRBV5-1 and TRBJ2-3; TRBD2 matches at 8 bases. The CDR3 contains 16 residues. The ends lost 0 bases at V and 2 bases at J; junction bases unmatched: 5. Looked up from germline, CDR1 is SGHRS and CDR2 is YFSETQ. Here the CDR3 reads CASSLEVAGYTDTQYF. DNA for the CDR3: TGCGCCAGCAGCTTGGAGGTAGCGGGATACACAGATACGCAGTATTTT. Together with reference TRBV5-1 and TRBJ2-3, the CDR3 gives the full variable domain: KAGVTQTPRYLIKTRGQQVTLSCSPISGHRSVSWYQQTPGQGLQFLFEYFSETQRNKGNFPGRFSGRQFSNSRSEMNVSTLELGDSALYLCASSLEVAGYTDTQYFGPGTRLTVL.